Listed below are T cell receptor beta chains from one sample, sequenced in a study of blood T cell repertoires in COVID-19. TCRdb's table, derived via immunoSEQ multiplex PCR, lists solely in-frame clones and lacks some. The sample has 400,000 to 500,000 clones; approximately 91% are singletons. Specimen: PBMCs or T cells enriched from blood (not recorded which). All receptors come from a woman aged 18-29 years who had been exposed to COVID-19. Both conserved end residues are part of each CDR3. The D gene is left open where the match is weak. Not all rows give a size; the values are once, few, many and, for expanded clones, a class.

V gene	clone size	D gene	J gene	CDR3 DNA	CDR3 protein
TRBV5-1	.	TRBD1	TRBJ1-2	TGCGCCAGCAGCCCGGCCCAGGGGGCTAGTACTAACTATGGCTACACCTTC	CASSPAQGASTNYGYTF
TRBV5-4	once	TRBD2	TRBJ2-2	TGTGCCAGCAGCTTGGTCCCTAGCGGGGGGAACACCGGGGAGCTGTTTTTT	CASSLVPSGGNTGELFF
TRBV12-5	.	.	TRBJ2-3	TGTGCTAGTGGCATACCAGGCCAGGATACGCAGTATTTT	CASGIPGQDTQYF
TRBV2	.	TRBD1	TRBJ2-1	TGTGCCAGCAATCCGGCGACAGGGGCTGGTGGGGCTTACAATGAGCAGTTCTTC	CASNPATGAGGAYNEQFF
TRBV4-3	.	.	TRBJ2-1	TGCGCCAGCAGCTTTACCGGGGTGGCGAACGGGGGTGAGCAGTTCTTC	CASSFTGVANGGEQFF
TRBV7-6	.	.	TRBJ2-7	TGTGCCAGCTCATCGGGAACCTACGAGCAGTACTTC	CASSSGTYEQYF
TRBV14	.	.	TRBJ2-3	TGTGCCAGCAGCCAGCGTCAGGGCACAGATACGCAGTATTTT	CASSQRQGTDTQYF
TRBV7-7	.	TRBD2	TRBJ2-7	TGTGCCAGCAGCGTATCGACTAGCGCCTCCTACGAGCAGTACTTC	CASSVSTSASYEQYF
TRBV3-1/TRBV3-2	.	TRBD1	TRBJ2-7	TGTGCCAGCAGCCAGGGCAAACAGGGGTCGTCCTACGAGCAGTACTTC	CASSQGKQGSSYEQYF
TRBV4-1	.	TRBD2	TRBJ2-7	TGCGCCAGCAGCCACCAAGCTAGCGGGAGTATCAACGAGCAGTACTTC	CASSHQASGSINEQYF